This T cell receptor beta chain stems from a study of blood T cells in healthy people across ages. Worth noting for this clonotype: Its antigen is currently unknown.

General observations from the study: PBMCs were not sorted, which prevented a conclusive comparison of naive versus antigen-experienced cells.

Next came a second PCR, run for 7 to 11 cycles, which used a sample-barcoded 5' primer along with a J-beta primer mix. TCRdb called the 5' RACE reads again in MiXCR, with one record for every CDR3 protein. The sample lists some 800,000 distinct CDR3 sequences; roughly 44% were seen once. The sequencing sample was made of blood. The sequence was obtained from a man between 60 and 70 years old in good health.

The CDR3 loop reads CSRGTYNQPQHF. Here the CDR3 DNA reads TGCAGTCGCGGGACCTACAATCAGCCCCAGCATTTT. The J gene is TRBJ1-5, the V gene TRBV20-1, with a tentative D call TRBD1 (5 bases). V gave up 8 bases and J gave up 3 bases, with 11 bases separating them. The CDR3 extends over 12 amino acids. CDR1 DFQATT and CDR2 SNEGSKA come from the germline V gene (reference sequence).